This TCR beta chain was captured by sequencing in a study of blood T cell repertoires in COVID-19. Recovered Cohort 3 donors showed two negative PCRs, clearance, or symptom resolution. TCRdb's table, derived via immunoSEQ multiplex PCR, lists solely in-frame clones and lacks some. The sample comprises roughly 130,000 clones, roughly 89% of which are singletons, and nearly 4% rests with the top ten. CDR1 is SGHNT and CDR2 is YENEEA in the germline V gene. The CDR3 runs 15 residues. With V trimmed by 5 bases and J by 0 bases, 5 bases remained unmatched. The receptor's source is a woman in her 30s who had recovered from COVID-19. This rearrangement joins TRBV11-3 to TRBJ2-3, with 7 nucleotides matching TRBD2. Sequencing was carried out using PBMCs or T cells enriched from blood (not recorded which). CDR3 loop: CASSRLAASTDTQYF. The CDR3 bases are TGTGCCAGCAGCCGACTAGCAGCTAGCACAGATACGCAGTATTTT.